This T cell receptor (beta chain) was sequenced for a study of cytomegalovirus exposure and HLA in healthy donors. Study-wide points: TCR beta V- and J-gene trimming, according to a later analysis, was linked to a missense DCLRE1C variant.

CDR3 length equals 15 residues. V shed 7 bases, J shed 6 bases, and the junction held 12 bases outside the gene matches. The germline V gene has CDR1 MNHEY and CDR2 SVGAGI. A multiplex PCR was run with 60 Vbeta primers and 13 Jbeta primers. Assay used: immunoSEQ multiplex PCR; TCRdb lists only in-frame clones, some missing. The sample has 150,000 to 170,000 clones; roughly four fifths are singletons. Turning to this clone: Its matching antigen is unknown.

The specimen sequenced was PBMCs. The TCR comes from a man aged 18 to 30 in good health and CMV-seronegative. This sequence joins TRBV6-5 and TRBJ1-2, with 9 nucleotides matching TRBD1. CDR3 in DNA: TGTGCCAGCACTCCAGACCGGGACAGGGTAAATGGCTACACCTTC. Its translation: CASTPDRDRVNGYTF.